This is a list of T cell receptor beta chains from one sample in a study of blood T cell repertoires in COVID-19. Sequencing was performed with immunoSEQ multiplex PCR; in TCRdb, only in-frame clones are kept and a portion is missing. Of some 200,000 clones listed, 75% to 90% are singletons. The material sequenced was PBMCs or T cells enriched from blood (not recorded which). These receptors came from a middle-aged man who had recovered from COVID-19. The CDR3 runs from the conserved cysteine through the conserved F or W. Fields, in order: D gene, J gene, CDR3 length, V gene, clone size, CDR3 protein, CDR3 DNA. The D gene is left open where the match is weak. Clone size appears in some rows only: once, few, many, or a class for an expanded clone.

d_call: NA
j_call: TRBJ2-1
cdr3_length: 12
v_call: TRBV7-9
clone_size: NA
cdr3_aa: CASSSRGNEQFF
cdr3_nt: TGTGCCAGCAGCTCCAGGGGCAATGAGCAGTTCTTC

d_call: NA
j_call: TRBJ2-1
cdr3_length: 13
v_call: TRBV24-1
clone_size: NA
cdr3_aa: CATSDLGRNEQFF
cdr3_nt: TGTGCCACCAGTGATTTAGGGAGGAATGAGCAGTTCTTC

d_call: TRBD2
j_call: TRBJ2-7
cdr3_length: 18
v_call: TRBV4-2
clone_size: NA
cdr3_aa: CASSQDSSGAGGSYEQYF
cdr3_nt: TGTGCCAGCAGCCAAGATTCCAGCGGGGCGGGGGGTTCCTACGAGCAGTACTTC

d_call: TRBD2
j_call: TRBJ2-1
cdr3_length: 14
v_call: TRBV24-1
clone_size: NA
cdr3_aa: CATSGSGGANEQFF
cdr3_nt: TGTGCCACCAGTGGGAGCGGGGGGGCCAATGAGCAGTTCTTC

d_call: TRBD2
j_call: TRBJ2-7
cdr3_length: 14
v_call: TRBV2
clone_size: NA
cdr3_aa: CASRKTSGTYEQYF
cdr3_nt: TGTGCCAGCAGAAAGACTAGCGGGACGTACGAGCAGTACTTC

d_call: NA
j_call: TRBJ1-1
cdr3_length: 13
v_call: TRBV11-2
clone_size: NA
cdr3_aa: CASSTGMNTEAFF
cdr3_nt: TGTGCCAGCAGCACAGGGATGAACACTGAAGCTTTCTTT

d_call: TRBD2
j_call: TRBJ2-7
cdr3_length: 12
v_call: TRBV13
clone_size: NA
cdr3_aa: CASSLGGYEQYF
cdr3_nt: TGTGCCAGCAGCTTGGGGGGGTACGAGCAGTACTTC

d_call: NA
j_call: TRBJ2-7
cdr3_length: 15
v_call: TRBV7-9
clone_size: NA
cdr3_aa: CASSLEAGVPYEQYF
cdr3_nt: TGTGCCAGCAGCTTAGAGGCAGGGGTTCCCTACGAGCAGTACTTC

d_call: NA
j_call: TRBJ1-5
cdr3_length: 14
v_call: TRBV2
clone_size: many
cdr3_aa: CASSEGREEQPQHF
cdr3_nt: TGTGCCAGCAGTGAAGGGCGGGAAGAACAGCCCCAGCATTTT

d_call: TRBD2
j_call: TRBJ2-2
cdr3_length: 16
v_call: TRBV7-9
clone_size: NA
cdr3_aa: CASSLAGLLLHGELFF
cdr3_nt: TGTGCCAGCAGCTTAGCGGGACTACTCCTCCACGGGGAGCTGTTTTTT

d_call: TRBD2
j_call: TRBJ2-1
cdr3_length: 16
v_call: TRBV9
clone_size: NA
cdr3_aa: CASSPVGRTSYNEQFF
cdr3_nt: TGTGCCAGCAGCCCTGTGGGGAGGACTAGTTACAATGAGCAGTTCTTC

d_call: NA
j_call: TRBJ1-1
cdr3_length: 14
v_call: TRBV15
clone_size: NA
cdr3_aa: CATRLSGGNTEAFF
cdr3_nt: TGTGCCACCAGACTCTCCGGGGGGAACACTGAAGCTTTCTTT

d_call: TRBD1
j_call: TRBJ1-1
cdr3_length: 15
v_call: TRBV19
clone_size: NA
cdr3_aa: CASSPQDRGHTEAFF
cdr3_nt: TGTGCCAGTAGTCCTCAGGACAGGGGGCACACTGAAGCTTTCTTT

d_call: NA
j_call: TRBJ2-4
cdr3_length: 15
v_call: TRBV19
clone_size: NA
cdr3_aa: CASSVGIHLGGIQYF
cdr3_nt: TGTGCCAGTAGCGTGGGCATCCACCTAGGGGGCATTCAGTACTTC

d_call: NA
j_call: TRBJ2-2
cdr3_length: 14
v_call: TRBV27
clone_size: NA
cdr3_aa: CASSGTSNTGELFF
cdr3_nt: TGTGCCAGCAGTGGGACTTCTAACACCGGGGAGCTGTTTTTT

d_call: NA
j_call: TRBJ1-3
cdr3_length: 15
v_call: TRBV5-1
clone_size: few
cdr3_aa: CASSSDQGSGNTIYF
cdr3_nt: TGCGCCAGCAGCTCCGATCAGGGATCTGGAAACACCATATATTTT

d_call: TRBD1
j_call: TRBJ2-2
cdr3_length: 16
v_call: TRBV5-1
clone_size: NA
cdr3_aa: CASRPDRGPSTGELFF
cdr3_nt: TGCGCCAGCAGACCGGACAGGGGGCCATCCACCGGGGAGCTGTTTTTT

d_call: TRBD1
j_call: TRBJ1-4
cdr3_length: 18
v_call: TRBV6-1
clone_size: NA
cdr3_aa: CASSEARDRTRANEKLFF
cdr3_nt: TGTGCCAGCAGTGAAGCGAGGGACAGAACTAGGGCTAATGAAAAACTGTTTTTT